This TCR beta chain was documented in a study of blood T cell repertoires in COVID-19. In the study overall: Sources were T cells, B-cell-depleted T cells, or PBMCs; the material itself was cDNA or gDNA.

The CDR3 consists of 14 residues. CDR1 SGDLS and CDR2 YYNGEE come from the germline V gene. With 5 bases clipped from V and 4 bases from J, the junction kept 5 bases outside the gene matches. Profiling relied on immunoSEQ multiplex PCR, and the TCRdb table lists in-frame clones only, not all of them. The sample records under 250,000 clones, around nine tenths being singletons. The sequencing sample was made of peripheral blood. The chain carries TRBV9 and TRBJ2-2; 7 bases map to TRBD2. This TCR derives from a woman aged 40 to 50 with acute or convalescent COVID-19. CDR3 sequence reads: CASSLSGATGELFF. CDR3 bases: TGTGCCAGCAGTCTAAGCGGGGCCACCGGGGAGCTGTTTTTT.